These T cell receptor beta chains were read from a single sample in a study of shared T cell receptors in the human thymus. TCRdb's copy holds only in-frame clones and misses some; the assay was immunoSEQ multiplex PCR. The sample includes around 730,000 clones, around 85% of them seen just once. This same sample was also taken into another study, of human thymus T cells.

The sequenced sample consisted of thymocytes. These receptors were collected from a girl less than two years old with a congenital heart defect. CDR3s include the opening cysteine and the closing phenylalanine or tryptophan. The order of the fields is V gene, J gene, clone size, D gene, CDR3 protein, CDR3 DNA. D genes are given only for firm matches. Clone size, where shown, is once, few, many, or a class for clones that have expanded.

v_gene: TRBV28; j_gene: TRBJ2-7; abundance: once; d_gene: TRBD1; CDR3aa: CASSFNFGQGSYEQYF; CDR3nt: TGTGCCAGCAGTTTTAATTTCGGACAGGGCTCCTACGAGCAGTACTTC
v_gene: TRBV5-5; j_gene: TRBJ2-3; abundance: once; d_gene: NA; CDR3aa: CASSFGPGQGNPPDTQYF; CDR3nt: TGTGCCAGCAGCTTCGGGCCCGGGCAGGGTAACCCCCCAGATACGCAGTATTTT
v_gene: TRBV27; j_gene: TRBJ2-7; abundance: NA; d_gene: TRBD1; CDR3aa: CASSPGQGAYEQYF; CDR3nt: TGTGCCAGCAGTCCAGGACAGGGGGCCTACGAGCAGTACTTC
v_gene: TRBV7-8; j_gene: TRBJ2-3; abundance: NA; d_gene: TRBD2; CDR3aa: CASYRGTSGAVTDTQYF; CDR3nt: TGTGCCAGCTATCGCGGGACTAGCGGGGCGGTCACAGATACGCAGTATTTT
v_gene: TRBV28; j_gene: TRBJ1-4; abundance: NA; d_gene: NA; CDR3aa: CASSFPGATNEKLFF; CDR3nt: TGTGCCAGCAGTTTCCCCGGGGCAACTAATGAAAAACTGTTTTTT
v_gene: TRBV7-2; j_gene: TRBJ1-3; abundance: NA; d_gene: NA; CDR3aa: CASSLARGGAAGNTIYF; CDR3nt: TGTGCCAGCAGCTTAGCTCGGGGGGGGGCGGCCGGAAACACCATATATTTT
v_gene: TRBV27; j_gene: TRBJ2-3; abundance: once; d_gene: TRBD2; CDR3aa: CASSLSTGGRTDTQYF; CDR3nt: TGTGCCAGCAGCCTTTCCACGGGGGGGCGCACAGATACGCAGTATTTT
v_gene: TRBV5-4; j_gene: TRBJ2-3; abundance: NA; d_gene: NA; CDR3aa: CASSFRGNITDTQYF; CDR3nt: TGTGCCAGCAGCTTCAGGGGAAATATTACAGATACGCAGTATTTT
v_gene: TRBV5-4; j_gene: TRBJ2-7; abundance: few; d_gene: NA; CDR3aa: CASSMTGLSSYEQYF; CDR3nt: TGTGCCAGCAGCATGACAGGCCTAAGCTCCTACGAGCAGTACTTC
v_gene: TRBV5-6; j_gene: TRBJ2-1; abundance: NA; d_gene: TRBD2; CDR3aa: CASSTKLAAYYNEQFF; CDR3nt: TGTGCCAGCAGCACCAAACTAGCGGCCTACTACAATGAGCAGTTCTTC
v_gene: TRBV5-1; j_gene: TRBJ2-2; abundance: NA; d_gene: TRBD1; CDR3aa: CASSFGTGGFTGELFF; CDR3nt: TGCGCCAGCAGCTTTGGGACAGGGGGCTTCACCGGGGAGCTGTTTTTT
v_gene: TRBV28; j_gene: TRBJ1-2; abundance: NA; d_gene: TRBD1; CDR3aa: CASSLTQGVYYGYTF; CDR3nt: TGTGCCAGCAGTCTCACCCAGGGGGTGTACTATGGCTACACCTTC
v_gene: TRBV6-5; j_gene: TRBJ1-6; abundance: NA; d_gene: NA; CDR3aa: CASSYGGGNSPLHF; CDR3nt: TGTGCCAGCAGTTACGGTGGAGGGAATTCACCCCTCCACTTT
v_gene: TRBV7-9; j_gene: TRBJ1-1; abundance: NA; d_gene: TRBD1; CDR3aa: CASSPRQGSKNTEAFF; CDR3nt: TGTGCCAGCAGCCCCCGACAGGGCTCCAAAAACACTGAAGCTTTCTTT
v_gene: TRBV7-3; j_gene: TRBJ2-5; abundance: NA; d_gene: TRBD2; CDR3aa: CASSLSGGETQYF; CDR3nt: TGTGCCAGCAGCTTATCGGGAGGAGAGACCCAGTACTTC
v_gene: TRBV7-8; j_gene: TRBJ2-3; abundance: once; d_gene: TRBD2; CDR3aa: CASSFMIERGGYTQYF; CDR3nt: TGTGCCAGCAGCTTCATGATCGAGCGGGGGGGATATACGCAGTATTTT
v_gene: TRBV12-5; j_gene: TRBJ1-3; abundance: NA; d_gene: NA; CDR3aa: CASGWGPGLSGNTIYF; CDR3nt: TGTGCTAGTGGGTGGGGGCCAGGGCTCTCTGGAAACACCATATATTTT
v_gene: TRBV4-1; j_gene: TRBJ2-1; abundance: once; d_gene: NA; CDR3aa: CASSQLISGFLHEQFF; CDR3nt: TGCGCCAGCAGCCAGTTGATAAGCGGGTTCCTCCATGAGCAGTTCTTC
v_gene: TRBV7-9; j_gene: TRBJ1-3; abundance: NA; d_gene: NA; CDR3aa: CASSPTVEGGSAIYF; CDR3nt: TGTGCCAGCAGCCCCACGGTTGAAGGGGGAAGCGCCATATATTTT
v_gene: TRBV9; j_gene: TRBJ1-2; abundance: NA; d_gene: NA; CDR3aa: CASSVVVGEGYGYTF; CDR3nt: TGTGCCAGCAGCGTAGTTGTCGGAGAGGGCTATGGCTACACCTTC
v_gene: TRBV29-1; j_gene: TRBJ2-5; abundance: NA; d_gene: NA; CDR3aa: CSVDGRGETQYF; CDR3nt: TGCAGCGTTGACGGCAGAGGAGAGACCCAGTACTTC
v_gene: TRBV4-3; j_gene: TRBJ2-5; abundance: few; d_gene: TRBD2; CDR3aa: CASSRLPGGGRETQYF; CDR3nt: TGCGCCAGCAGCCGTCTCCCGGGGGGGGGCCGGGAGACCCAGTACTTC
v_gene: TRBV5-1; j_gene: TRBJ2-1; abundance: few; d_gene: NA; CDR3aa: CASSQRPQDEQFF; CDR3nt: TGCGCCAGCAGCCAAAGGCCCCAGGATGAGCAGTTCTTC
v_gene: TRBV9; j_gene: TRBJ1-1; abundance: NA; d_gene: TRBD1; CDR3aa: CASSVPTGGMTEAFF; CDR3nt: TGTGCCAGCAGCGTGCCGACAGGGGGCATGACTGAAGCTTTCTTT
v_gene: TRBV4-2; j_gene: TRBJ2-5; abundance: NA; d_gene: NA; CDR3aa: CASSQDRYRETQYF; CDR3nt: TGTGCCAGCAGCCAAGACAGGTACCGAGAGACCCAGTACTTC
v_gene: TRBV25-1; j_gene: TRBJ1-4; abundance: few; d_gene: NA; CDR3aa: CASSAAGSNEKLFF; CDR3nt: TGTGCCAGCAGTGCGGCGGGGTCGAATGAAAAACTGTTTTTT
v_gene: TRBV28; j_gene: TRBJ1-5; abundance: NA; d_gene: NA; CDR3aa: CASSLARGLGQPQHF; CDR3nt: TGTGCCAGCAGTTTAGCCAGGGGATTGGGTCAGCCCCAGCATTTT
v_gene: TRBV7-6; j_gene: TRBJ2-7; abundance: NA; d_gene: NA; CDR3aa: CASSLDSAPLYEQYF; CDR3nt: TGTGCCAGCAGCTTGGACAGTGCTCCTCTCTACGAGCAGTACTTC
v_gene: TRBV5-1; j_gene: TRBJ2-7; abundance: NA; d_gene: TRBD2; CDR3aa: CASSLGLAGGSYEQYF; CDR3nt: TGCGCCAGCAGCTTGGGACTAGCGGGGGGCTCCTACGAGCAGTACTTC
v_gene: TRBV4-1; j_gene: TRBJ2-1; abundance: once; d_gene: TRBD2; CDR3aa: CASSHVAGGPHEQFF; CDR3nt: TGCGCCAGCAGCCACGTCGCGGGGGGGCCGCATGAGCAGTTCTTC
v_gene: TRBV27; j_gene: TRBJ2-1; abundance: NA; d_gene: NA; CDR3aa: CASSAGTAAGIRQFF; CDR3nt: TGTGCCAGCAGTGCAGGGACGGCGGCGGGGATCCGTCAGTTCTTC
v_gene: TRBV14; j_gene: TRBJ1-2; abundance: few; d_gene: NA; CDR3aa: CASSQEDSYYGYTF; CDR3nt: TGTGCCAGCAGCCAAGAGGACAGTTACTATGGCTACACCTTC
v_gene: TRBV15; j_gene: TRBJ1-2; abundance: NA; d_gene: NA; CDR3aa: CATSRGLLGGVSYGYTF; CDR3nt: TGTGCCACCAGCAGAGGACTCCTCGGGGGAGTAAGCTATGGCTACACCTTC
v_gene: TRBV4-2; j_gene: TRBJ2-7; abundance: NA; d_gene: TRBD1; CDR3aa: CASSRGQGEREQYF; CDR3nt: TGTGCCAGCAGCCGGGGACAGGGGGAGCGCGAGCAGTACTTC
v_gene: TRBV19; j_gene: TRBJ1-4; abundance: NA; d_gene: NA; CDR3aa: CASRATGSTNEKLFF; CDR3nt: TGTGCCAGTAGGGCTACAGGCTCAACTAATGAAAAACTGTTTTTT
v_gene: TRBV11-1; j_gene: TRBJ2-1; abundance: once; d_gene: TRBD1; CDR3aa: CASSLDDRGLLDEQFF; CDR3nt: TGTGCCAGCAGCTTAGATGACAGGGGGCTTTTAGATGAGCAGTTCTTC
v_gene: TRBV27; j_gene: TRBJ1-2; abundance: NA; d_gene: NA; CDR3aa: CASSLFRGGYNGYTF; CDR3nt: TGTGCTAGCAGTTTATTTCGAGGAGGGTATAATGGCTACACCTTC
v_gene: TRBV18; j_gene: TRBJ1-6; abundance: NA; d_gene: TRBD1; CDR3aa: CASSPTRGVFKSPLHF; CDR3nt: TGTGCCAGCTCACCAACCAGGGGGGTGTTCAAATCACCCCTCCACTTT
v_gene: TRBV19; j_gene: TRBJ1-5; abundance: NA; d_gene: TRBD1; CDR3aa: CASSKPDRGYPLYSNQPQHF; CDR3nt: TGTGCCAGTAGTAAACCGGACAGGGGTTACCCCCTATATAGCAATCAGCCCCAGCATTTT
v_gene: TRBV6-5; j_gene: TRBJ1-1; abundance: NA; d_gene: NA; CDR3aa: CASRCPRTVTEAFF; CDR3nt: TGTGCCAGCAGGTGCCCAAGGACAGTCACTGAAGCTTTCTTT
v_gene: TRBV14; j_gene: TRBJ1-4; abundance: NA; d_gene: TRBD1; CDR3aa: CASSLRTGGGEKLFF; CDR3nt: TGTGCCAGCAGCCTCAGGACAGGGGGGGGAGAAAAACTGTTTTTT
v_gene: TRBV7-2; j_gene: TRBJ1-1; abundance: NA; d_gene: NA; CDR3aa: CASSLGVTGDMNTEAFF; CDR3nt: TGTGCCAGCAGCTTAGGTGTTACGGGAGACATGAACACTGAAGCTTTCTTT
v_gene: TRBV11-2; j_gene: TRBJ2-7; abundance: NA; d_gene: NA; CDR3aa: CASSPKLRGPFYEQYF; CDR3nt: TGTGCCAGCAGCCCCAAGTTGCGGGGGCCCTTCTACGAGCAGTACTTC
v_gene: TRBV12-5; j_gene: TRBJ1-2; abundance: NA; d_gene: NA; CDR3aa: CASGITGYYGYTF; CDR3nt: TGTGCTAGTGGAATCACAGGGTACTATGGCTACACCTTC
v_gene: TRBV4-2; j_gene: TRBJ1-2; abundance: NA; d_gene: NA; CDR3aa: CASSHLPSGKTF; CDR3nt: TGTGCCAGCAGCCACCTACCGTCAGGGAAAACCTTC
v_gene: TRBV6-1; j_gene: TRBJ2-3; abundance: NA; d_gene: NA; CDR3aa: CASGAAEGYDTQYF; CDR3nt: TGTGCCAGCGGGGCGGCGGAGGGGTACGATACGCAGTATTTT
v_gene: TRBV10-1; j_gene: TRBJ2-2; abundance: NA; d_gene: NA; CDR3aa: CASSDRRGTGELFF; CDR3nt: TGCGCCAGCAGTGACCGGCGGGGAACCGGGGAGCTGTTTTTT